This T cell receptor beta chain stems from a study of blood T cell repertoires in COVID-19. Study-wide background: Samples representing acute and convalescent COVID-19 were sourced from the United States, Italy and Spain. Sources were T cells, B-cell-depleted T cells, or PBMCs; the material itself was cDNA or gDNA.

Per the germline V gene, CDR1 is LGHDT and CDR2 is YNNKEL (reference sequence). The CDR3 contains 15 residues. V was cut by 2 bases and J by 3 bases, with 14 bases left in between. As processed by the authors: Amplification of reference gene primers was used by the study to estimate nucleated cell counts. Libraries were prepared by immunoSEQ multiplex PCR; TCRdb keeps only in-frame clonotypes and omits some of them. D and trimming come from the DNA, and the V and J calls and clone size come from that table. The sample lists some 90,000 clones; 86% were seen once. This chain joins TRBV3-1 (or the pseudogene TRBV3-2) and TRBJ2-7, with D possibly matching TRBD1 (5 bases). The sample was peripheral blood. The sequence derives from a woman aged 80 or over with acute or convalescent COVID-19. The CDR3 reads CASSQSSGPYYEQYF. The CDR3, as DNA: TGTGCCAGCAGCCAATCTTCAGGGCCATACTACGAGCAGTACTTC.